This is a list of T cell receptor beta chains from one sample in a study of Graves' ophthalmopathy and Graves' hyperthyroidism. TCRdb re-called the multiplex PCR reads through MiXCR, storing one row per CDR3 protein. The repertoire holds 500,000 to 800,000 distinct CDR3 sequences, with over 40% as singletons. Sequencing used peripheral blood. All receptors derive from an adult man with Graves' ophthalmopathy. Both conserved end residues are part of each CDR3. The D gene is left open where the match is weak. Expanded clones get a size class; other rows say once, few or many, or leave the size out.

TRBJ1-5,few,NA,TRBV20-1,TGCAGTGCTAGAGAACAGGGTAATCAGCCCCAGCATTTT,CSAREQGNQPQHF
TRBJ2-2,many,TRBD1,TRBV10-2,TGCGCCAGCAGCCTCTCGGGGCCAGGGGGCGCTTACACCGGGGAGCTGTTTTTT,CASSLSGPGGAYTGELFF
TRBJ2-7,NA,TRBD2,TRBV6-6,TGTGCCAGCAGTCCCGACCACGGGAGGGCCTACGAGCAGTACTTC,CASSPDHGRAYEQYF
TRBJ2-7,NA,TRBD1,TRBV29-1,TGCAGCGTCACCGGTGGGGACAGGGCCCTCGGATACGAGCAGTACTTC,CSVTGGDRALGYEQYF
TRBJ2-6,many,TRBD1,TRBV20-1,TGCAGTGCTCGATCCCGAGACAGGGGACGGGCTGGGGCCAACGTCCTGACTTTC,CSARSRDRGRAGANVLTF
TRBJ2-5,many,NA,TRBV19,TGTGCCAGTAGTGCACACAACGAAGAAACCCAGTACTTC,CASSAHNEETQYF
TRBJ1-5,NA,NA,TRBV10-3,TGTGCCAGCAGTTTCTCGACTTTCGCTGATAATCAGTCCCAGCATTTT,CASSFSTFADNQSQHF
TRBJ2-6,many,NA,TRBV20-1,TGCAGTGCTGGGTGGTCTGGGGCCAACGTCCTGACTTTC,CSAGWSGANVLTF
TRBJ2-5,NA,TRBD1,TRBV29-1,TGCAGCGTCGCTCGGACAGGGGGCATGGGGACCCAGTACTTC,CSVARTGGMGTQYF
TRBJ2-7,NA,TRBD2,TRBV11-1,TGTGCCAGCAGCTTCACCGGGACTAGCGCTTACGAGCAGTACTTC,CASSFTGTSAYEQYF
TRBJ2-3,NA,NA,TRBV29-1,TGCAGCGTTGAAAAGGCAACGGGGACCACAGATACGCAGTATTTT,CSVEKATGTTDTQYF
TRBJ1-4,many,TRBD1,TRBV7-9,TGTGCCAGCAGCCATGACAGGGGGCAAGGGGAAAAACTGTTTTTT,CASSHDRGQGEKLFF
TRBJ2-5,once,TRBD1,TRBV7-3,TGTGCCAGCAGCTTACAGGGTGGCCCGGGGACAGGTCATCAAGAGACCCAGTACTTC,CASSLQGGPGTGHQETQYF
TRBJ1-1,many,TRBD1,TRBV5-1,TGCGCCAGCAGCTTTGGGACAGGACGAACTGAAGCTTTCTTT,CASSFGTGRTEAFF
TRBJ1-5,NA,NA,TRBV2,TGTGCCAGCAGAAGTTTGGGAGCAAATCAGCCCCAGCATTTT,CASRSLGANQPQHF
TRBJ2-7,NA,NA,TRBV7-9,TGTGCCAGCAGCTTAGTCCTCGGGGGACAGAACGCCTACGAGCAGTACTTC,CASSLVLGGQNAYEQYF
TRBJ2-7,few,TRBD2,TRBV2,TGTGCCAGCAGTGCGAGGTTAGCGGGGGCCTACGAGCAGTACTTC,CASSARLAGAYEQYF
TRBJ1-2,NA,NA,TRBV5-1,TGCGCCAGCAGCCACCACAAGTTCAACTATGGCTACACCTTC,CASSHHKFNYGYTF
TRBJ2-5,many,NA,TRBV7-8,TGTGCCAGCAGCTTAGTACCCGGGTGGGAGACCCAGTACTTC,CASSLVPGWETQYF
TRBJ2-5,NA,TRBD2,TRBV27,TGTGCCAGCAGTGTAGCGGGGGGGCTTGAGACCCAGTACTTC,CASSVAGGLETQYF
TRBJ2-7,NA,NA,TRBV5-1,TGCGCCAGCAGCCCGATACCCCCGGGACGTATCGAGCAGTACTTC,CASSPIPPGRIEQYF
TRBJ2-2,many,NA,TRBV7-9,TGTGCCAGCAGCTCGGGACACCTCACCGGGGAGCTGTTTTTT,CASSSGHLTGELFF
TRBJ1-2,NA,TRBD1,TRBV10-3,TGTGCCAGCAGAACTCCGGGACAGCCGAACTATGGCTACACCTTC,CASRTPGQPNYGYTF
TRBJ2-7,NA,NA,TRBV11-2,TGCGCCAGCAGCCAAGATCGGGGATTTGGCGAGCGGTACTTC,CASSQDRGFGERYF
TRBJ2-5,NA,NA,TRBV9,TGTGCCAGCAGCGTAGAAGCAGGGGATCGAGAGACCCAGTACTTC,CASSVEAGDRETQYF
TRBJ2-2,few,TRBD1,TRBV19,TGTGCCTGGTCCCCGGGACAGACGAACACCGGGGAGCTGTTTTTT,CAWSPGQTNTGELFF
TRBJ1-2,many,NA,TRBV24-1,TGTGCCACCAGTGGCCCGGCAGGGTTCAATGGCTACACCTTC,CATSGPAGFNGYTF
TRBJ2-5,many,NA,TRBV11-2,TGTGCCAGCATGCAGGGCAGGGAGACCCAGTACTTC,CASMQGRETQYF
TRBJ1-1,NA,NA,TRBV29-1,TGCAGCGGACACGAGAACACTGAAGCTTTCTTT,CSGHENTEAFF
TRBJ1-2,few,NA,TRBV13,TGTGCCAGCAGCTTAGGTAGGGCCCTTTCTAACTATGGCTACACCTTC,CASSLGRALSNYGYTF